This T cell receptor (beta chain) was identified in a study of naive and memory T cell subsets. Ligated cDNA underwent four rounds of PCR with nested alpha and beta constant region primers and SP2. TCRdb passed the 5' RACE reads through MiXCR, listing each CDR3 protein once. The sample comprises more than 45,000 distinct CDR3 sequences, 4.7% of which are singletons, and around 0.84% rests with the top ten. This clonotype was recorded many times. This CDR3 contains 17 residues. Trimming pared 3 bases from V and 0 bases from J, leaving 12 bases between. Per the germline V gene, CDR1 is MNHNS and CDR2 is SASEGT. A UMI-containing oligonucleotide was joined by 3' ligation to the TCR cDNA template.

This receptor was obtained from a female donor in good health. The chain links TRBV6-1 to TRBJ2-6, with D perhaps matching TRBD1 (5 bases). The CDR3 spells CASSDPGSFSGANVLTF. The CDR3 nucleotides read TGTGCCAGCAGTGATCCAGGGTCCTTCTCTGGGGCCAACGTCCTGACTTTC.